A selection of T cell receptor beta chains follows, all from one sample in a study of T-cell memory formation after mild COVID-19. TCRdb reanalysed the 5' RACE reads using MiXCR and keeps one entry per CDR3 protein. The repertoire holds roughly 620,000 distinct CDR3 sequences, roughly 18% seen once, with around 12% in the top ten. Sequenced: PBMCs or a T cell subset sorted from them (not recorded which). These receptors were collected from an adult woman who had mild COVID-19 (a few samples of this study predate the infection). Cell type and time point are not known. Both conserved end residues are part of each CDR3. A D gene is named only where the DNA matches it firmly. Clone size, where shown, is once, few, many, or a class for clones that have expanded.

d_gene,v_gene,j_gene,abundance,CDR3aa,CDR3nt
TRBD2,TRBV24-1,TRBJ2-1,few,CATGTSVNNEQFF,TGTGCCACCGGGACTAGCGTCAACAATGAGCAGTTCTTC
.,TRBV4-1,TRBJ1-3,few,CASSQASGRSGNTIYF,TGCGCCAGCAGCCAAGCATCAGGTCGCTCTGGAAACACCATATATTTT
.,TRBV3-1,TRBJ2-5,.,CASSQEQLRPQETQYF,TGTGCCAGCAGCCAAGAGCAGTTGAGGCCGCAAGAGACCCAGTACTTC
TRBD2,TRBV27,TRBJ2-1,few,CASSLLSSGAYNEQFF,TGTGCCAGCAGTTTATTATCTAGCGGAGCGTACAATGAGCAGTTCTTC
.,TRBV29-1,TRBJ2-3,few,CSVGDSGHTDTQYF,TGCAGCGTTGGGGATTCCGGCCACACAGATACGCAGTATTTT
TRBD1,TRBV6-6,TRBJ1-1,.,CASSRTGGNEAFF,TGTGCCAGCAGCCGGACAGGAGGGAATGAAGCTTTCTTT
TRBD1,TRBV7-9,TRBJ2-3,few,CASSSQGSGDTQYF,TGTGCCAGCAGCTCACAGGGGTCGGGCGATACGCAGTATTTT
.,TRBV6-6,TRBJ1-2,.,CASSPKWTQLNYGYTF,TGTGCCAGCAGTCCGAAATGGACACAACTTAACTATGGCTACACCTTC
.,TRBV29-1,TRBJ2-7,few,CSVETTDLYEQYF,TGCAGCGTTGAAACGACAGATCTCTACGAGCAGTACTTC
TRBD1,TRBV5-6,TRBJ2-1,few,CASSLEDRGDNEQFF,TGTGCCAGCAGCTTAGAGGACAGGGGCGACAATGAGCAGTTCTTC
.,TRBV12-3/TRBV12-4,TRBJ2-1,few,CASLKGGYNEQFF,TGTGCCAGCCTAAAAGGGGGATACAATGAGCAGTTCTTC
.,TRBV5-6,TRBJ2-3,few,CASSLVPSTDTQYF,TGTGCCAGCAGCTTGGTCCCGAGCACAGATACGCAGTATTTT
TRBD1,TRBV4-3,TRBJ2-2,.,CASRPTGQGPGELFF,TGCGCCAGCAGACCGACGGGACAGGGGCCCGGGGAGCTGTTTTTT
TRBD1,TRBV7-8,TRBJ1-2,few,CASSLVMGRGNYGYTF,TGTGCCAGCAGCTTAGTAATGGGCAGGGGGAACTATGGCTACACCTTC
.,TRBV12-3/TRBV12-4,TRBJ1-3,few,CASSFYNSGNTIYF,TGTGCCAGCAGTTTTTACAACTCTGGAAACACCATATATTTT
.,TRBV12-3/TRBV12-4,TRBJ2-3,.,CASSYGTGDTQYF,TGTGCCAGCAGTTACGGGACCGGGGACACGCAGTATTTT
TRBD2,TRBV20-1,TRBJ2-3,.,CSALAGGRVTDTQYF,TGCAGTGCCCTAGCGGGGGGGCGAGTCACAGATACGCAGTATTTT
TRBD2,TRBV24-1,TRBJ2-2,.,CATSEELAGNANTGELFF,TGTGCCACCAGTGAGGAACTAGCGGGGAACGCGAACACCGGGGAGCTGTTTTTT
TRBD2,TRBV20-1,TRBJ2-3,many,CSALPIAGATDTQYF,TGCAGTGCCCTCCCCATAGCGGGGGCCACAGATACGCAGTATTTT
.,TRBV3-1,TRBJ2-1,.,CASSQFDRSYNEQFF,TGTGCCAGCAGCCAATTCGACAGATCCTACAATGAGCAGTTCTTC
.,TRBV25-1,TRBJ1-5,.,CASSESGGSPNQPQHF,TGTGCCAGCAGTGAATCCGGGGGCAGTCCGAATCAGCCCCAGCATTTT
.,TRBV7-2,TRBJ1-2,few,CASSSENGYGYTF,TGTGCCAGCAGCTCCGAGAATGGGTATGGCTACACCTTC
.,TRBV4-2,TRBJ1-6,few,CASSQDWWGNSPLHF,TGTGCCAGCAGCCAAGATTGGTGGGGGAATTCACCCCTCCACTTT
.,TRBV29-1,TRBJ1-1,.,CSARGAGNTEAFF,TGCAGCGCCCGAGGGGCAGGGAACACTGAAGCTTTCTTT
TRBD1,TRBV14,TRBJ1-4,.,CASSPDRALATNEKLFF,TGTGCCAGCAGCCCGGACAGGGCCTTAGCAACTAATGAAAAACTGTTTTTT
TRBD1,TRBV5-4,TRBJ2-7,few,CASSRKTGNSYEQYF,TGTGCCAGCAGCCGGAAGACAGGGAACTCCTACGAGCAGTACTTC
TRBD2,TRBV3-1,TRBJ2-1,.,CASSPSGSIYEQFF,TGTGCCAGCAGCCCTAGCGGGAGTATATATGAGCAGTTCTTC